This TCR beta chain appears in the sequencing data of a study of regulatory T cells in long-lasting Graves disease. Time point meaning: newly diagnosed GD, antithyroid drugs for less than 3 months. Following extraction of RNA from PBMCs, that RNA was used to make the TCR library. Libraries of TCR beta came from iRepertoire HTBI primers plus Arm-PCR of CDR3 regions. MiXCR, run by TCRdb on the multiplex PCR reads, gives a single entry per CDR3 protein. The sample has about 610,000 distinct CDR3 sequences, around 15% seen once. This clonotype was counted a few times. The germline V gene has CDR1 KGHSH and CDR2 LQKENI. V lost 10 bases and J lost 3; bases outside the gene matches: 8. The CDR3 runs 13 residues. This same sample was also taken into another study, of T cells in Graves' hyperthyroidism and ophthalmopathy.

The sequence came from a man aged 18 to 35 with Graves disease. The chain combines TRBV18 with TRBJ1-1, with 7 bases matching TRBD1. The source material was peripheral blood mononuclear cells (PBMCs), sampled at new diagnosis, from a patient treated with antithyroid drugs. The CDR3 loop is CANKRGRDTEAFF. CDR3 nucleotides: TGTGCCAACAAAAGGGGGCGAGACACTGAAGCTTTCTTT.